The present entry profiles one T cell receptor beta chain with its context. Its antigen remains unidentified. The sample comes from a study of shared clonotypes between healthy human individuals. For the study at large: The study used three CD4 naive, three CD4 memory, two CD8 naive and one CD8 memory plate per donor. Points from the study as a whole: Clonotype sharing across several donors was observed for about 5.2% of naive CD4 clonotypes.

Measured with immunoSEQ multiplex PCR; TCRdb has only the in-frame clones, and not every one. The sample includes over a million clones, roughly 96% of them seen just once. All participating donors were Caucasian adults from Nashville, Tennessee. CD4+ cells underwent separation, giving CD45RA+ naive and CD45RA-negative memory subsets. The receptor's source is a man between 25 and 39 years old in good health. Sequencing used naive CD4+ T cells sorted from blood. Subset specified: CD45RA+ positively selected.

DNA for the CDR3: TGCAGCTCATGGTTAGGGGGGGAGCTGTTTTTT. Amino acid sequence: CSSWLGGELFF. The chain couples TRBV29-1 to TRBJ2-2; no definite D call. Germline V gene sequence: CDR1 SQVTM, CDR2 ANQGSEA. The CDR3 length is 11 residues. The V and J ends lost 8 bases and 8 bases respectively, with 12 bases between them.